The 20 T cell receptor beta chains listed next were all sequenced from one sample in a study of beta chain features in type 1 diabetes. Isolated RNA was reverse transcribed in full, so expressed TCRB transcripts were sequenced. This table comes from immunoSEQ multiplex PCR, and its TCRdb copy is limited to in-frame clones, with some not included. This table holds roughly 400,000 clones, roughly 16% found once. The sequenced sample consisted of naive CD4+ T cells from blood. These TCRs come from a woman aged 18 to 35 in good health.

The table lists this clone with a few counts. The sample carries other DNA sequences with the same CDR3. The J gene is TRBJ2-5, the V gene TRBV5-1; TRBD1 is a possible D gene (5 bases). The germline V gene encodes CDR1 SGHRS and CDR2 YFSETQ. The CDR3 covers 14 residues. Deletions cut 0 bases from V and 2 bases from J, with 8 bases between. The chain's CDR3 is CASSLVGLQETQYF. The CDR3 bases are TGCGCCAGCAGCTTGGTGGGGCTACAAGAGACCCAGTACTTC.

This clone was counted only a few times. This chain connects TRBV30 to TRBJ2-1; 9 bases align to TRBD1. The CDR3 is 15 amino acids. With 6 bases clipped from V and 6 bases from J, the junction kept 12 bases outside the gene matches. The V gene's germline CDR1 is GTSNPN and CDR2 SVGIG (reference sequence). In DNA form, the CDR3 reads TGTGCCTGCGACACCGACAGGGGGTTTTCCAATGAGCAGTTCTTC. This encodes CACDTDRGFSNEQFF.

This clone has more than one count but fewer than ten. The chain combines TRBV7-2 with TRBJ2-3; D is perhaps TRBD1 (5 bases). V was cut by 1 base and J by 0 bases, with 8 bases left in between. CDR1 is SGHTA and CDR2 is FQGNSA in the germline V gene. The CDR3 is 15 residues long. The CDR3 is CASSLGTPSTDTQYF. The CDR3 bases are TGTGCCAGCAGCTTAGGGACACCGAGCACAGATACGCAGTATTTT.

J is TRBJ2-1 and V is TRBV21-1; the table calls TRBD1, which could not be checked here. TRBV21-1 is noted as a pseudogene. The CDR3 is 13 amino acids. CDR3 loop: CASRADNYNEQFF. The CDR3 DNA is TGTGCCAGCAGGGCAGATAATTACAATGAGCAGTTCTTC.

The V call is TRBV28, the J call TRBJ2-1; 8 bases line up with TRBD2. Germline V CDR1 and CDR2: MDHEN, SYDVKM. V shed 5 bases and J 5 bases; nucleotides not matched to a gene: 14. The length of the CDR3 is 17 residues. Here the CDR3 reads CASSPQGASGYHNEQFF. CDR3 nucleotides: TGTGCCAGCAGTCCTCAGGGCGCTAGCGGGTACCACAATGAGCAGTTCTTC.

The V call is TRBV27, the J call TRBJ1-1; D perhaps matches TRBD1 (6 bases). Germline CDR1 and CDR2: MNHEY and SMNVEV (reference sequence). This CDR3 contains 14 residues. V gave up 3 bases and J gave up 4 bases, with 12 bases separating them. The CDR3 protein is CASSFYQGFTEAFF. CDR3 nucleotide sequence: TGTGCCAGCAGTTTTTATCAGGGGTTCACTGAAGCTTTCTTT.

This clone has only a few counts. This rearrangement joins TRBV9 to TRBJ1-5; 9 nucleotides line up with TRBD1. The CDR3 runs to 15 residues. Unmatched junction bases numbered 5, after V lost 4 bases and J lost 3 bases. Germline V lookup: CDR1 SGDLS, CDR2 YYNGEE. CDR3 in DNA: TGTGCCAGCAGCCTCGGACAGGGGTTCAATCAGCCCCAGCATTTT. Translating it yields CASSLGQGFNQPQHF.

The count of this clone is one. The rearrangement joins TRBV7-2 to TRBJ2-3; TRBD2 matches 9 bases. This CDR3 spans 16 amino acids. The V gene's germline CDR1 is SGHTA and CDR2 FQGNSA. J was trimmed by 0 bases and V by 0 bases; bases with no gene match: 1. CDR3 bases: TGTGCCAGCAGCTTAGCCCTAGCGGGGAGCACAGATACGCAGTATTTT. This encodes CASSLALAGSTDTQYF.

This clone was seen only a few times. This CDR3 is CASSGTGPPDTQYF. In DNA form, the CDR3 reads TGTGCCAGCAGTGGGACAGGCCCCCCAGATACGCAGTATTTT. This chain links TRBV28 with TRBJ2-3; TRBD1 agrees at 8 bases. The V segment lost 5 bases and the J segment 4 bases; nucleotides outside the gene matches: 5. Germline V CDR1 and CDR2: MDHEN, SYDVKM. There are 14 residues in the CDR3.

This clone was seen a few times. J is TRBJ2-7 and V is TRBV2; TRBD2 might be the D (5 bases). With 6 bases removed from V and 3 bases from J, the gap between germline ends came to 9 bases. The CDR3 contains 12 residues. Germline V gene lookup returns CDR1 SNHLY and CDR2 FYNNEI. CDR3 region: CASRPGVYEQYF. In nucleotides, the CDR3 is TGTGCCAGCAGACCCGGGGTCTACGAGCAGTACTTC.

This clone was detected only a few times. The chain carries TRBV28 and TRBJ2-1; 14 bases are a match to TRBD2. Losses at the gene ends were 6 bases for V and 3 bases for J; bases not matched to a gene: 7. Germline V gene sequence: CDR1 MDHEN, CDR2 SYDVKM. CDR3 length: 17 residues. CDR3 residues: CASRQTSGRDSYNEQFF. DNA of the CDR3: TGTGCCAGCAGACAGACTAGCGGGAGGGACAGCTACAATGAGCAGTTCTTC.

The CDR3: CASSQEWALSSYNEQFF. Written as DNA, the CDR3 is TGTGCCAGCAGCCAAGAATGGGCCCTTAGCTCCTACAATGAGCAGTTCTTC. The chain uses TRBV14 and TRBJ2-1; D gene ambiguous. V lost 0 bases to trimming and J lost 0 bases, with 12 bases between them. This CDR3 has 17 residues. Looked up from germline, CDR1 is SGHDN and CDR2 is FVKESK.

This clone was detected a few times. The chain is built from TRBV6-5 and TRBJ2-1, with a tentative D call TRBD2 (6 bases). V lost 5 bases, J lost 5 bases, and 13 bases lay in between. Germline assignment: CDR1 MNHEY and CDR2 SVGAGI. This CDR3 contains 14 residues. CDR3 protein: CASSEPGLHNEQFF. The CDR3 DNA reads TGTGCCAGCAGTGAACCGGGACTGCACAATGAGCAGTTCTTC.

The chain links TRBV19 to TRBJ1-5, with D perhaps matching TRBD1 (6 bases). V was trimmed by 3 bases and J by 2 bases, leaving 14 bases between them. CDR3 length equals 16 residues. Germline CDR1 LNHDA, CDR2 SQIVND (reference sequence). The CDR3 sequence: CASSINREGGNQPQHF. In DNA, the CDR3 is TGTGCCAGTAGTATCAACAGGGAGGGAGGCAATCAGCCCCAGCATTTT.

This clone was seen more than once but under ten times. V is TRBV28 and J is TRBJ2-1; a weak D match, TRBD1 (5 bases). The CDR3 is made up of 13 amino acids. Germline-derived CDR1 and CDR2 are MDHEN and SYDVKM. The ends were cut back, 1 base at V and 9 bases at J, with 10 bases in the middle. The CDR3, as DNA: TGTGCCAGCAGTTTATCCAGGGTTTTTGAGCAGTTCTTC. Translation: CASSLSRVFEQFF.

The V call is TRBV20-1, the J call TRBJ2-1; D gene ambiguous. The CDR3 contains 11 residues. Germline V gives CDR1 DFQATT, CDR2 SNEGSKA (reference sequence). The germline V and J ends were trimmed by 0 bases and 9 bases, with 6 bases remaining between them. CDR3 in amino acids: CSARDRVEQFF. The DNA for the CDR3 is TGCAGTGCTAGAGATCGGGTTGAGCAGTTCTTC.

This clone has more than one count but fewer than ten. The chain combines TRBV6-6 with TRBJ1-1; TRBD1 agrees at 7 bases. V lost 7 bases and J lost 4; bases outside the gene matches: 6. The CDR3 runs 13 residues. Germline V gene lookup returns CDR1 MNHNY and CDR2 SVGAGI (reference sequence). CDR3 protein: CASTRQGRTEAFF. CDR3 coding DNA: TGTGCCAGCACTAGACAGGGCCGCACTGAAGCTTTCTTT.

The J gene is TRBJ2-3, the V gene TRBV29-1; 8 nucleotides agree with TRBD2. Losses at the gene ends were 2 bases for V and 1 base for J; bases not matched to a gene: 5. The CDR3 loop spans 15 amino acids. Looked up from germline, CDR1 is SQVTM and CDR2 is ANQGSEA. CDR3 bases: TGCAGCGTTGAAAAATTACTAGCGGGCACAGATACGCAGTATTTT. As protein: CSVEKLLAGTDTQYF.

The CDR3 DNA sequence: TGTGCCAGCAGTACGGGACAGGGCAGACAGCCCCAGCATTTT. This gives the protein CASSTGQGRQPQHF. The chain employs TRBV2 and TRBJ1-5; 9 positions match TRBD1. From germline, CDR1 is SNHLY and CDR2 FYNNEI. V lost 5 bases, J lost 7 bases, and 6 bases stayed unmatched. The CDR3 consists of 14 residues. Together with reference TRBV2 and TRBJ1-5, the CDR3 gives the full variable domain: EPEVTQTPSHQVTQMGQEVILRCVPISNHLYFYWYRQILGQKVEFLVSFYNNEISEKSEIFDDQFSVERPDGSNFTLKIRSTKLEDSAMYFCASSTGQGRQPQHFGDGTRLSIL.

The chain recombines TRBV7-9 with TRBJ2-5, with TRBD1 matching over 7 bases. Trimming cost V 5 bases and J 3 bases; bases outside gene matches: 6. The CDR3 sequence is 14 residues long. The germline V gene encodes CDR1 SEHNR and CDR2 FQNEAQ (reference sequence). In nucleotides, the CDR3 is TGTGCCAGCAGCCGAGGACAGGCGAAAGAGACCCAGTACTTC. Residues: CASSRGQAKETQYF.